This is a list of T cell receptor beta chains from one sample in a study of T cells in localized non-small cell lung cancer. Data came from immunoSEQ multiplex PCR; TCRdb stores just in-frame clones and leaves some out. The sample includes roughly 3,200 clones, more than 25% of them seen just once. Sample: lung tumor tissue, taken before any cancer treatment. The receptor source for this set is a man between 40 and 70 years old with stage I lung adenocarcinoma. The CDR3 runs from the conserved cysteine through the conserved F or W. The D gene is left open where the match is weak. Clone sizes are given selectively: once, few, many, or a class where the clone is expanded.

V gene: TRBV10-2; J gene: TRBJ2-7; CDR3 length: 13; clone size: -; D gene: -; CDR3 DNA: TGCGCCAGCAGTGAGGCCAGAAGCAGCGAGCAGTACTTC; CDR3 protein: CASSEARSSEQYF
V gene: TRBV6-8; J gene: TRBJ2-7; CDR3 length: 13; clone size: -; D gene: -; CDR3 DNA: TGTGCCAGCAGCCTGGCCGAAGCCTACGAGCAGTACTTC; CDR3 protein: CASSLAEAYEQYF
V gene: TRBV9; J gene: TRBJ2-3; CDR3 length: 13; clone size: few; D gene: -; CDR3 DNA: TGTGCCGCAGCCGGGACTAGCACAGATACGCAGTATTTT; CDR3 protein: CAAAGTSTDTQYF
V gene: TRBV4-1; J gene: TRBJ2-2; CDR3 length: 17; clone size: few; D gene: TRBD2; CDR3 DNA: TGCGCCAGCAGCCCGTCGTGGGAGGGTCAGCGCACCGGGGAGCTGTTTTTT; CDR3 protein: CASSPSWEGQRTGELFF
V gene: TRBV30; J gene: TRBJ1-6; CDR3 length: 16; clone size: -; D gene: -; CDR3 DNA: TGTGCCTGGAGTGTATCGTCTTGGACGGGAAATTCACCCCTCCACTTT; CDR3 protein: CAWSVSSWTGNSPLHF
V gene: TRBV6-8; J gene: TRBJ2-3; CDR3 length: 15; clone size: -; D gene: TRBD2; CDR3 DNA: TGTGCCAGCAGTTACTCGGGCCTAGCGGGGAGTGGGCAGTATTTT; CDR3 protein: CASSYSGLAGSGQYF
V gene: TRBV9; J gene: TRBJ2-3; CDR3 length: 14; clone size: few; D gene: TRBD1; CDR3 DNA: TGTGCCAGCAGTAGGACAGGGGCCACAGATACGCAGTATTTT; CDR3 protein: CASSRTGATDTQYF
V gene: TRBV11-3; J gene: TRBJ1-1; CDR3 length: 14; clone size: many; D gene: -; CDR3 DNA: TGTGCCAGCAGCTTAGTGGGGGGGAACACTGAAGCTTTCTTT; CDR3 protein: CASSLVGGNTEAFF
V gene: TRBV6-8; J gene: TRBJ2-5; CDR3 length: 14; clone size: medium-sized; D gene: -; CDR3 DNA: TGTGCCAGCAGTTACAGCGCATTGGAAGAGACCCAGTACTTC; CDR3 protein: CASSYSALEETQYF
V gene: TRBV11-3; J gene: TRBJ2-1; CDR3 length: 16; clone size: medium-sized; D gene: TRBD1; CDR3 DNA: TGTGCCAGCAGCTTAGTAGGGACAGGGGCCTCAGCTGAGCAGTTCTTC; CDR3 protein: CASSLVGTGASAEQFF
V gene: TRBV15; J gene: TRBJ1-4; CDR3 length: 17; clone size: -; D gene: -; CDR3 DNA: TGTGCCACCAGCAGACGGGGAGCTAGCGCAACTAATGAAAAACTGTTTTTT; CDR3 protein: CATSRRGASATNEKLFF
V gene: TRBV2; J gene: TRBJ2-2; CDR3 length: 12; clone size: -; D gene: -; CDR3 DNA: TGTGCCAGCAGTTTGTCTGTCGGGGAGCTGTTTTTT; CDR3 protein: CASSLSVGELFF
V gene: TRBV9; J gene: TRBJ2-7; CDR3 length: 14; clone size: -; D gene: TRBD1; CDR3 DNA: TGTGCCAGCAGTGACCAGGGGGAAGGCTACGAGCAGTACTTC; CDR3 protein: CASSDQGEGYEQYF
V gene: TRBV25-1; J gene: TRBJ1-3; CDR3 length: 12; clone size: -; D gene: -; CDR3 DNA: TGTGCCAGCCAAGCCCCTGGAAACACCATATATTTT; CDR3 protein: CASQAPGNTIYF
V gene: TRBV8-2; J gene: TRBJ2-1; CDR3 length: 15; clone size: -; D gene: -; CDR3 DNA: TGTGCCAGCAGTTTAGGGTCTATTTATCGCAATGAGCAGTTCTTC; CDR3 protein: CASSLGSIYRNEQFF
V gene: TRBV15; J gene: TRBJ1-1; CDR3 length: 14; clone size: few; D gene: -; CDR3 DNA: TGTGCCACCAGCAATGGACAGCCGAACACTGAAGCTTTCTTT; CDR3 protein: CATSNGQPNTEAFF
V gene: TRBV9; J gene: TRBJ2-7; CDR3 length: 15; clone size: medium-sized; D gene: TRBD2; CDR3 DNA: TGTGCCAGCAGCGCCCTCCCCCGGGGGGGATACGAGCAGTACTTC; CDR3 protein: CASSALPRGGYEQYF
V gene: TRBV18; J gene: TRBJ1-3; CDR3 length: 13; clone size: -; D gene: -; CDR3 DNA: TGTGCCAGCTGGACGCTCTCTGGAAACACCATATATTTT; CDR3 protein: CASWTLSGNTIYF
V gene: TRBV18; J gene: TRBJ2-7; CDR3 length: 15; clone size: -; D gene: TRBD1; CDR3 DNA: TGTGCCAGCTCACCGGGACAGGGGACCTACTACGAGCAGTACTTC; CDR3 protein: CASSPGQGTYYEQYF
V gene: TRBV11-3; J gene: TRBJ2-4; CDR3 length: 14; clone size: many; D gene: -; CDR3 DNA: TGTGCCAGCAGCCTGGATGCGGCCAAAAACATTCAGTACTTC; CDR3 protein: CASSLDAAKNIQYF
V gene: TRBV10-3; J gene: TRBJ1-1; CDR3 length: 14; clone size: few; D gene: -; CDR3 DNA: TGTGCCATCAGTGAGTCAGGGGGGATCGCTGAAGCTTTCTTT; CDR3 protein: CAISESGGIAEAFF
V gene: TRBV16; J gene: TRBJ1-5; CDR3 length: 12; clone size: -; D gene: -; CDR3 DNA: TGTGCCAGCAGCCCAGAGTACCAGCCCCAGCATTTT; CDR3 protein: CASSPEYQPQHF
V gene: TRBV6-8; J gene: TRBJ1-2; CDR3 length: 12; clone size: medium-sized; D gene: -; CDR3 DNA: TGTGCCACCGGTCCACCTAACTATGGCTACACCTTC; CDR3 protein: CATGPPNYGYTF
V gene: TRBV29-1; J gene: TRBJ2-5; CDR3 length: 15; clone size: -; D gene: -; CDR3 DNA: TGCAGCGTTGATCGGCTGGCAGGGCTCCAAGAGACCCAGTACTTC; CDR3 protein: CSVDRLAGLQETQYF
V gene: TRBV7-5; J gene: TRBJ1-5; CDR3 length: 15; clone size: many; D gene: -; CDR3 DNA: TGTGCCAGCAGCCCGGGGACAGGGAGTAATCAGCCCCAGCATTTT; CDR3 protein: CASSPGTGSNQPQHF
V gene: TRBV6-8; J gene: TRBJ2-6; CDR3 length: 17; clone size: few; D gene: TRBD1; CDR3 DNA: TGTGCCAGTACCCCGGGACAGCGACCCTCTGGGGCCAACGTCCTGACTTTC; CDR3 protein: CASTPGQRPSGANVLTF
V gene: TRBV6-8; J gene: TRBJ2-7; CDR3 length: 12; clone size: medium-sized; D gene: -; CDR3 DNA: TGTGCCAGCTTTGGCCTCCCAGGGGAGCAGTACTTC; CDR3 protein: CASFGLPGEQYF
V gene: TRBV19; J gene: TRBJ1-5; CDR3 length: 17; clone size: -; D gene: -; CDR3 DNA: TGTGCCAGTAGTATAGAGATTGGCGGGAATAGCAATCAGCCCCAGCATTTC; CDR3 protein: CASSIEIGGNSNQPQHF
V gene: TRBV25-1; J gene: TRBJ1-2; CDR3 length: 12; clone size: -; D gene: TRBD1; CDR3 DNA: TGTGCCAGCGGGACAGGGATCTATGGCTACACCTTC; CDR3 protein: CASGTGIYGYTF
V gene: TRBV28; J gene: TRBJ1-2; CDR3 length: 12; clone size: -; D gene: -; CDR3 DNA: TGTGCCAGCAGTATTCAGTTCTATGGCTACACCTTC; CDR3 protein: CASSIQFYGYTF
V gene: TRBV7-5; J gene: TRBJ2-7; CDR3 length: 14; clone size: -; D gene: -; CDR3 DNA: TGTGCCAGCAGCTTATTTCGCGAGGCGGGCGAGCAGTACTTC; CDR3 protein: CASSLFREAGEQYF
V gene: TRBV29-1; J gene: TRBJ1-3; CDR3 length: 13; clone size: -; D gene: -; CDR3 DNA: TGCAGCGTTCTGACCAGCTCTGGAAACACCATATATTTT; CDR3 protein: CSVLTSSGNTIYF
V gene: TRBV9; J gene: TRBJ1-5; CDR3 length: 14; clone size: -; D gene: -; CDR3 DNA: TGTGCCACTAAATTTGCGTCGGCCCATCAGCCCCAGCATTTT; CDR3 protein: CATKFASAHQPQHF
V gene: TRBV9; J gene: TRBJ2-3; CDR3 length: 16; clone size: -; D gene: TRBD2; CDR3 DNA: TGTGCCAGCAGCGTAGGCTCAGCGGGGGGCGAAGATACGCAGTATTTT; CDR3 protein: CASSVGSAGGEDTQYF
V gene: TRBV14; J gene: TRBJ1-5; CDR3 length: 14; clone size: -; D gene: -; CDR3 DNA: TGTGCCAGTACCGGGACTCCTCCCGGACAGCCCCAGCATTTT; CDR3 protein: CASTGTPPGQPQHF
V gene: TRBV18; J gene: TRBJ2-5; CDR3 length: 14; clone size: once; D gene: TRBD1; CDR3 DNA: TGTGCCAGCTCACCACCGACAGGGGCAGAGACCCAGTACTTC; CDR3 protein: CASSPPTGAETQYF
V gene: TRBV11-3; J gene: TRBJ2-5; CDR3 length: 16; clone size: -; D gene: TRBD2; CDR3 DNA: TGTGCCAGCAGCCTAAGGGATAGCGGGGGCTTGGAGACCCAGTACTTC; CDR3 protein: CASSLRDSGGLETQYF
V gene: TRBV6-8; J gene: TRBJ2-7; CDR3 length: 13; clone size: -; D gene: -; CDR3 DNA: TGTGCCAGCAGTTCTCCCCGTCGTTACGAGCAGTACTTC; CDR3 protein: CASSSPRRYEQYF
V gene: TRBV28; J gene: TRBJ1-2; CDR3 length: 14; clone size: -; D gene: -; CDR3 DNA: TGTGCCAGCAGTCCCGTCGGACGGAACTATGGCTACACCTTC; CDR3 protein: CASSPVGRNYGYTF
V gene: TRBV15; J gene: TRBJ1-2; CDR3 length: 15; clone size: few; D gene: -; CDR3 DNA: TGTGCCACCAGCAGAGATTCTCAGGGAAGCTATGGCTACACCTTC; CDR3 protein: CATSRDSQGSYGYTF
V gene: TRBV28; J gene: TRBJ1-2; CDR3 length: 14; clone size: once; D gene: -; CDR3 DNA: TGTGCCAGCAGTCCCCCCCTCGCAGGGTATGGCTACACCTTC; CDR3 protein: CASSPPLAGYGYTF
V gene: TRBV11-3; J gene: TRBJ2-7; CDR3 length: 14; clone size: -; D gene: -; CDR3 DNA: TGTGCCAGCAGCTTATTAGGGCCCACCCACGAGCAGTACTTC; CDR3 protein: CASSLLGPTHEQYF
V gene: TRBV11-3; J gene: TRBJ2-2; CDR3 length: 14; clone size: -; D gene: TRBD1; CDR3 DNA: TGTGCCAGCAGCCAGGGGGTCGACACCGGGGAGCTGTTTTTT; CDR3 protein: CASSQGVDTGELFF
V gene: TRBV6-8; J gene: TRBJ2-2; CDR3 length: 17; clone size: -; D gene: TRBD1; CDR3 DNA: TGTGCCAGCAGCCCCAGGAAAGGCAGGGGGTATATCGGGGAGCTGTTTTTT; CDR3 protein: CASSPRKGRGYIGELFF
V gene: TRBV30; J gene: TRBJ1-6; CDR3 length: 14; clone size: few; D gene: -; CDR3 DNA: TGTGCCTGGAGTATTATCGGGACGTATTCACCCCTCCACTTT; CDR3 protein: CAWSIIGTYSPLHF
V gene: TRBV6-8; J gene: TRBJ1-1; CDR3 length: 12; clone size: -; D gene: -; CDR3 DNA: TGTGCCAGCATCGGGGCCAACACTGAAGCTTTCTTT; CDR3 protein: CASIGANTEAFF
V gene: TRBV5-1; J gene: TRBJ2-7; CDR3 length: 14; clone size: -; D gene: TRBD2; CDR3 DNA: TGCGCCAGCAGCTTGCTTCCGGGGGGGCCCGAGCAGTACTTC; CDR3 protein: CASSLLPGGPEQYF
V gene: TRBV23-1; J gene: TRBJ2-5; CDR3 length: 13; clone size: -; D gene: TRBD1; CDR3 DNA: TGCGCCAGCAGCCCAGGGACAGAAGAGACCCAGTACTTC; CDR3 protein: CASSPGTEETQYF
V gene: TRBV30; J gene: TRBJ2-1; CDR3 length: 12; clone size: -; D gene: -; CDR3 DNA: TGTGCCTGGAGTCTTACATATTCCCAGCAGTTCTTC; CDR3 protein: CAWSLTYSQQFF
V gene: TRBV29-1; J gene: TRBJ1-3; CDR3 length: 12; clone size: few; D gene: -; CDR3 DNA: TGCAGCGTTGGGGTGATCGGAAACACCATATATTTT; CDR3 protein: CSVGVIGNTIYF
V gene: TRBV9; J gene: TRBJ1-1; CDR3 length: 15; clone size: few; D gene: -; CDR3 DNA: TGTGCCAGCCTCCGGGACACTTTCATGAACACTGAAGCTTTCTTT; CDR3 protein: CASLRDTFMNTEAFF